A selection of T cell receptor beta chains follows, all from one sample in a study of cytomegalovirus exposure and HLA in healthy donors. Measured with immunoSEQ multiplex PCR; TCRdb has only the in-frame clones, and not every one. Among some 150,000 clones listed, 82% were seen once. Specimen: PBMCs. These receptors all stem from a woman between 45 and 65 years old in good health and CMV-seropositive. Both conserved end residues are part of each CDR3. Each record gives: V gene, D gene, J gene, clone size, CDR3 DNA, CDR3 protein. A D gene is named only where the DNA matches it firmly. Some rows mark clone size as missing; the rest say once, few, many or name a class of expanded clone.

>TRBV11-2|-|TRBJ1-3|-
TGTGCCAGCAGCCCCCGGGGGGGTCCGGGAAACACCATATATTTT
CASSPRGGPGNTIYF
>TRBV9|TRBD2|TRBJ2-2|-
TGTGCCAGCAGCGTGGGACTAGCGGGGGCCGGGGAGCTGTTTTTT
CASSVGLAGAGELFF
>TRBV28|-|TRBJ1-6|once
TGTGCCAGCAGAAACACAGGACCGACCCCGAAACTCCACTTT
CASRNTGPTPKLHF
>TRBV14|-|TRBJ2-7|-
TGTGCCAGCAGCTCATCCTCGGGGGTGAACTCCTACGAGCAGTACTTC
CASSSSSGVNSYEQYF
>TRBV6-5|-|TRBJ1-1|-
TGTGCCAGCAGTTACCGCCCAGGGGTGAACACTGAAGCTTTCTTT
CASSYRPGVNTEAFF
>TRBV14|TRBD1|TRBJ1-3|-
TGTGCCAGCAGCACCGGACAGGGCCGCACCATATATTTT
CASSTGQGRTIYF
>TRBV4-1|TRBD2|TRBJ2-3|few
TGCGCCAGCAGCCCCCTTCTAGCGGGGTTTGCAGATACGCAGTATTTT
CASSPLLAGFADTQYF
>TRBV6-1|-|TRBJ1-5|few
TGTGCCAGCAGTGAAGTATGGGGGCGGAACAATCAGCCCCAGCATTTT
CASSEVWGRNNQPQHF
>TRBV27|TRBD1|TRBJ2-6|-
TGTGCCAGCAGTTTAAGACAGGGTGTCTCTGGGGCCAACGTCCTGACTTTC
CASSLRQGVSGANVLTF
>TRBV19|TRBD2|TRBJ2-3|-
TGTGCCAGTAGTCAAATGCGGGAGACAGATACGCAGTATTTT
CASSQMRETDTQYF
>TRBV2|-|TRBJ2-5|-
TGTGCCAGCAGTCGGGACTTCGAAGAGACCCAGTACTTC
CASSRDFEETQYF
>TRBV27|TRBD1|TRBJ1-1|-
TGTGCCAGCAGTCCTACAGGGGGCAGGAGGGAAGCTTTCTTT
CASSPTGGRREAFF
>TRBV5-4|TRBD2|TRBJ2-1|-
TGTGCCAGCAGCTTGGGGGAGGGTAGCGGGGGGGGGAACAATGAGCAGTTCTTC
CASSLGEGSGGGNNEQFF
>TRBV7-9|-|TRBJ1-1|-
TGTGCCAGCAGCCTCCAGGGAAACACTGAAGCTTTCTTT
CASSLQGNTEAFF
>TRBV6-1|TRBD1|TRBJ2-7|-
TGTGCCAGCACCCTCACCGGGACAGGGAACGAGCAGTACTTC
CASTLTGTGNEQYF
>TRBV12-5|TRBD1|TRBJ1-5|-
TGTGCTAGTGGTTTGGGACAGGGGAAGCCCCAGCATTTT
CASGLGQGKPQHF
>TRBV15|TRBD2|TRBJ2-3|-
TGTGCCACCACGGGGACTAGCGCCCCAGATACGCAGTATTTT
CATTGTSAPDTQYF
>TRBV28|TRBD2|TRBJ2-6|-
TGTGCCAGCAGTTTGGGGGGGGACTCTGGGGCCAACGTCCTGACTTTC
CASSLGGDSGANVLTF
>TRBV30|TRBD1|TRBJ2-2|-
TGTGCCTGGAGTTCGACAGGGGCTGGGAGGAGAGGACACACCGGGGAGCTGTTTTTT
CAWSSTGAGRRGHTGELFF
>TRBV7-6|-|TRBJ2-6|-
TGTGCCAGCAGCTTAGAGACAGCTCTGTCCTCTGGGGCCAACGTCCTGACTTTC
CASSLETALSSGANVLTF
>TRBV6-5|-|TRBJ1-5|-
TGTGCCAGCAGTTACGGGGGGAGGAATCAGCCCCAGCATTTT
CASSYGGRNQPQHF
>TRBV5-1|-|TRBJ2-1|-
TGCGCCAGCAGCACCGCATCCCTAGCGTCGGGTGAGCAGTTCTTC
CASSTASLASGEQFF
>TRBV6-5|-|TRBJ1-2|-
TGTGCCAGCAGTTACCGGGGGTTTAAAGGCTACACCTTC
CASSYRGFKGYTF
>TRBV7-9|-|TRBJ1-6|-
TGTTCCAGCAGCGCGCCACTGGGGCAGGGGAATTCACCCCTCCACTTT
CSSSAPLGQGNSPLHF
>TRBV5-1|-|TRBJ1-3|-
TGCGCCAGCAGCTTGTACGGCTCTGGAAACACCATATATTTT
CASSLYGSGNTIYF
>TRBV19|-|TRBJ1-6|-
TGTGCCAGTAGCGAAGCGTTCTTGAGTGGCGAAAATTCACCCCTCCACTTT
CASSEAFLSGENSPLHF
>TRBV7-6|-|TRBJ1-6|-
TGTGCCAGCAGCTTACAGGGAATTAATTCACCCCTCCACTTT
CASSLQGINSPLHF
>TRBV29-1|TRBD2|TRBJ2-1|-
TGCAGCGTTGACACGCGGGGGGGCTTGGATGAGCAGTTCTTC
CSVDTRGGLDEQFF
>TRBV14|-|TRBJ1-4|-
TGTGCCAGCAGCACCGGGACACAACCTTTTAATGAAAAACTGTTTTTT
CASSTGTQPFNEKLFF
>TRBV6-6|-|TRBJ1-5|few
TGTGCCAGCAGTTCAGGGTTGAGCAATCAGCCCCAGCATTTT
CASSSGLSNQPQHF
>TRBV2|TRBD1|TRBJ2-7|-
TGTGCCAGCTCGGGACAGGGGGACCCCGCCTACGAGCAGTACTTC
CASSGQGDPAYEQYF
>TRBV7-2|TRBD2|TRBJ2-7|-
TGTGCCAGCAGCGCTCGATGGGGGGGGTGGTACGAGCAGTACTTC
CASSARWGGWYEQYF
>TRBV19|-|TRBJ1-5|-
TGTGCCAGTAGTATAAGGCAGGGGAGTAATAGCAATCAGCCCCAGCATTTT
CASSIRQGSNSNQPQHF
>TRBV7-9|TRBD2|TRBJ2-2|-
TGTGCCAGCAGCCTCGGGACTATACGAAACACCGGGGAGCTGTTTTTT
CASSLGTIRNTGELFF
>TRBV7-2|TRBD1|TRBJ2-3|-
TGTGCCAGCAGCTTCCGGGACAGGAGCACAGATACGCAGTATTTT
CASSFRDRSTDTQYF
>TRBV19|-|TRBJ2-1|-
TGTGCCAGTAGCAAAAGGGGATCCTACAATGAGCAGTTCTTC
CASSKRGSYNEQFF
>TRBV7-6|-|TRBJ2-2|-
TGTGCCAGCAGCCAGACCGGGGAGCTGTTTTTT
CASSQTGELFF
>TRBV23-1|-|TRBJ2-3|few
TGCGCCAGCAGTCAATTGAGAGAGATAAGCACAGATACGCAGTATTTT
CASSQLREISTDTQYF
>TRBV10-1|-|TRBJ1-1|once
TGCGCCAGCAGTGCCTACAGGGTGGCGTACACTGAAGCTTTCTTT
CASSAYRVAYTEAFF
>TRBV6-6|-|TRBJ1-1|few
TGTGCCAGCAGTTACGCGGGAACTGAAGCTTTCTTT
CASSYAGTEAFF
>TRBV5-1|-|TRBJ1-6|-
TGCGCCAGCAGCTGGGGCCAGCAGGGATCCTCCTATAATTCACCCCTCCACTTT
CASSWGQQGSSYNSPLHF
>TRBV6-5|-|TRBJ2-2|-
TGTGCCAGCAGGACAGAGCTAAACACCGGGGAGCTGTTTTTT
CASRTELNTGELFF